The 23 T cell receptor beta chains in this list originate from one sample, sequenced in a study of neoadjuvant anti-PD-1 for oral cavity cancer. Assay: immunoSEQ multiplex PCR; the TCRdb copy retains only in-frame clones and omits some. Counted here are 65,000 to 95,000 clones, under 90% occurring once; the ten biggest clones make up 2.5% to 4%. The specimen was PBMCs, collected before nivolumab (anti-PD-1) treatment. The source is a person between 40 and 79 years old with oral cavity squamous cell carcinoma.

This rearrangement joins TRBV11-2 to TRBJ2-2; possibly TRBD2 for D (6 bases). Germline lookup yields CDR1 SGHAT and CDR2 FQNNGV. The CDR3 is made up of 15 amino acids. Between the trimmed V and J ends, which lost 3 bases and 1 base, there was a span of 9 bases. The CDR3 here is CASSLAGMNTGELFF. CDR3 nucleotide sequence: TGTGCCAGCAGCTTGGCGGGGATGAACACCGGGGAGCTGTTTTTT.

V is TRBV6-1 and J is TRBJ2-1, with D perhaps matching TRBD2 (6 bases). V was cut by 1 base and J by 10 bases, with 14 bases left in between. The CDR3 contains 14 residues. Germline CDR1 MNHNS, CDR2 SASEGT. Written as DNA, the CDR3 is TGTGCCAGCAGTGAAGATCGGGGGTGGGGGGAGCAGTTCTTC. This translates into CASSEDRGWGEQFF.

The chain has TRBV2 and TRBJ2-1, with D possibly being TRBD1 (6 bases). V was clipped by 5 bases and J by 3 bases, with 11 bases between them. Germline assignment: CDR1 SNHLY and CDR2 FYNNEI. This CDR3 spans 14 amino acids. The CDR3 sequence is CASSLRTDYNEQFF. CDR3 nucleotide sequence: TGTGCCAGCAGTCTAAGGACAGACTACAATGAGCAGTTCTTC. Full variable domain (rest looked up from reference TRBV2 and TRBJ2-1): EPEVTQTPSHQVTQMGQEVILRCVPISNHLYFYWYRQILGQKVEFLVSFYNNEISEKSEIFDDQFSVERPDGSNFTLKIRSTKLEDSAMYFCASSLRTDYNEQFFGPGTRLTVL.

CDR3 coding DNA: TGTGCCAGCAGTAAATCGGGGTATGAAAAACTGTTTTTT. As protein: CASSKSGYEKLFF. V usage is TRBV6-6 and J usage is TRBJ1-4; D is unclear. Per germline, CDR1 MNHNY and CDR2 SVGAGI (reference sequence). V was shortened by 5 bases and J by 6 bases, with 10 bases between the two germline ends. The CDR3 spans 13 residues.

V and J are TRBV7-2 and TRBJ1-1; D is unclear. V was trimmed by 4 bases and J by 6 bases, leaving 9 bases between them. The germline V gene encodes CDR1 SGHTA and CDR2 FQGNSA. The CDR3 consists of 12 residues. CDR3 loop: CASSSPGPEAFF. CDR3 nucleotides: TGTGCCAGCAGCTCTCCGGGCCCTGAAGCTTTCTTT.

In DNA, the CDR3 is TGTGCCAGCAGACAGGGGGCTTGGGAGCAGTACTTC. Amino acid sequence: CASRQGAWEQYF. V gene TRBV6-6 combines with J gene TRBJ2-7; TRBD1 matches 9 bases. Germline V gene lookup returns CDR1 MNHNY and CDR2 SVGAGI (reference sequence). This CDR3 spans 12 amino acids. V lost 6 bases to trimming and J lost 7 bases; unmatched junction nucleotides: 4.

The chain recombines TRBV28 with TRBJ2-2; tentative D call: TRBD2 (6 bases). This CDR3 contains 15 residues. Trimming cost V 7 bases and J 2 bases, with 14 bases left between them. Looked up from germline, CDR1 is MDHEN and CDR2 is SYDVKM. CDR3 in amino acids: CASTPGTANTGELFF. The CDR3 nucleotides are TGTGCCAGCACCCCCGGGACTGCTAACACCGGGGAGCTGTTTTTT.

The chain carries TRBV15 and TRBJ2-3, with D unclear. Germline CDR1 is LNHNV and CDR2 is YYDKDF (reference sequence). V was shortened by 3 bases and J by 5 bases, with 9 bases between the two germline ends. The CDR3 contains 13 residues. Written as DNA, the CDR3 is TGTGCCACCAGCAGTCATTTAGGAGATACGCAGTATTTT. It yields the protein CATSSHLGDTQYF.

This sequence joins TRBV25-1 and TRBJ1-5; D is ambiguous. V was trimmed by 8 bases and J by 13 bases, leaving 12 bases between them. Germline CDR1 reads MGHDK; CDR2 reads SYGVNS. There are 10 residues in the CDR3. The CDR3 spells CASPTVSQHF. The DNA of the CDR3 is TGTGCCAGCCCAACGGTTTCACAGCATTTT.

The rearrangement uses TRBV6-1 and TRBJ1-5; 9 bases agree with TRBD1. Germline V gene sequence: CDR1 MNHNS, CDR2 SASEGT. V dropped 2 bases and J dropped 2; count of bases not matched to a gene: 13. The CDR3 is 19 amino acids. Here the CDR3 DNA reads TGTGCCAGCAGTGAATCGGTGGCGAACACAGGGGGCGGCAATCAGCCCCAGCATTTT. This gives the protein CASSESVANTGGGNQPQHF.

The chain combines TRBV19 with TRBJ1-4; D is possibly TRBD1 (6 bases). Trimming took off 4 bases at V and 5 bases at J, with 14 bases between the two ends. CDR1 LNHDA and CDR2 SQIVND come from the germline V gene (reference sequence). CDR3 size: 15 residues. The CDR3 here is CASSRGQSPNEKLFF. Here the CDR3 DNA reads TGTGCCAGTAGTAGAGGACAGAGCCCAAATGAAAAACTGTTTTTT.

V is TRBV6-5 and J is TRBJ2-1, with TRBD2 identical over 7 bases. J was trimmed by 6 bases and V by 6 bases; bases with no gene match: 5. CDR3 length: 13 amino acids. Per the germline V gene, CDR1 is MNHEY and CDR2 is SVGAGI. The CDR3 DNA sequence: TGTGCCAGCAGACCTCCTAGCGGCAATGAGCAGTTCTTC. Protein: CASRPPSGNEQFF.

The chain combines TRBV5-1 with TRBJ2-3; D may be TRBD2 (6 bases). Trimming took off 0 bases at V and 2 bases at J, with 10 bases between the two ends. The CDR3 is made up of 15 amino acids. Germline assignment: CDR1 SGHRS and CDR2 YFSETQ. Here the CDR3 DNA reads TGCGCCAGCAGCTTGGCTAGCGACAACACAGATACGCAGTATTTT. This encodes CASSLASDNTDTQYF.

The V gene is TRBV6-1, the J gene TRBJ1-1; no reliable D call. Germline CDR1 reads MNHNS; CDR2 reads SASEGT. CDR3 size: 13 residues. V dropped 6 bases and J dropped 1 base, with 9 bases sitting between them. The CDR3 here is CASRATQNTEAFF. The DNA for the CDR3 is TGTGCCAGCAGGGCCACACAGAACACTGAAGCTTTCTTT.

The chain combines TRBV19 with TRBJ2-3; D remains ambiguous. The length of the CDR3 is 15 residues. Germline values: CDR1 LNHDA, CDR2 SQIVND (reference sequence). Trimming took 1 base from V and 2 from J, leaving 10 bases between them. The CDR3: CASSIGAANTDTQYF. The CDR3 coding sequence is TGTGCCAGTAGTATAGGGGCAGCAAACACAGATACGCAGTATTTT.

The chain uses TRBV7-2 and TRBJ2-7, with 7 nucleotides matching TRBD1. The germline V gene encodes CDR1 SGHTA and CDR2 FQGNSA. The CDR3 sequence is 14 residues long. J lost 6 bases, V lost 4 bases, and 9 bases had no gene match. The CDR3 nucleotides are TGTGCCAGCAGCTCCCGACAGGGTGGTGGCGAGCAGTACTTC. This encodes CASSSRQGGGEQYF.

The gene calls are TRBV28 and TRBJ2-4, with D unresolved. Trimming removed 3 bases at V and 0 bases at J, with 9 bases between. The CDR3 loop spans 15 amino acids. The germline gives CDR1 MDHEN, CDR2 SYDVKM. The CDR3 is CASSLGSQAKNIQYF. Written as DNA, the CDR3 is TGTGCCAGCAGTTTGGGCAGTCAAGCCAAAAACATTCAGTACTTC.

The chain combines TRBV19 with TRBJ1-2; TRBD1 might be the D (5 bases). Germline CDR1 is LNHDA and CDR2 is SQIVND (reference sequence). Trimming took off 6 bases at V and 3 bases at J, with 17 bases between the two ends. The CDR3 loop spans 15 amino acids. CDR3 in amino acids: CASSPRGEVDYGYTF. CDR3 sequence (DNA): TGTGCCAGTAGCCCCCGGGGGGAAGTGGACTATGGCTACACCTTC.

CDR3 region: CASSHGRENYGYTF. The CDR3 nucleotides read TGCGCCAGCAGCCATGGGCGGGAGAACTATGGCTACACCTTC. The V call is TRBV5-1, the J call TRBJ1-2; the D is unclear. This CDR3 comprises 14 residues. The germline CDR1 and CDR2 sequences are SGHRS and YFSETQ. The V end was cut by 4 bases, the J end by 2 bases, with 12 bases between.

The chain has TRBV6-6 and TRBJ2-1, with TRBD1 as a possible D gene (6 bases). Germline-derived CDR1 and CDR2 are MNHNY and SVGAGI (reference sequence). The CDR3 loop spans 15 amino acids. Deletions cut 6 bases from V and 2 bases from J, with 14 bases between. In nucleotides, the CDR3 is TGTGCCAGCAGCTCGAGGGACAAAACCTACAATGAGCAGTTCTTC. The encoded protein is CASSSRDKTYNEQFF.

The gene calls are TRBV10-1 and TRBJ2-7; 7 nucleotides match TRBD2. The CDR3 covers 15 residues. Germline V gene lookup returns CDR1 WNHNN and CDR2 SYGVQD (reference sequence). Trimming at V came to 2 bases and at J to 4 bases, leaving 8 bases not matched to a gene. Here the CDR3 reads CASSENWREKYEQYF. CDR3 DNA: TGCGCCAGCAGTGAGAACTGGCGGGAGAAATACGAGCAGTACTTC.

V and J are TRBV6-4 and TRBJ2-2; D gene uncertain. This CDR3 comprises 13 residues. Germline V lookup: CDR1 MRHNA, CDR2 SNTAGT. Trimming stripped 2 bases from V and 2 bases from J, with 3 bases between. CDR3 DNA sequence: TGTGCCAGCAGTGACAAAAACACCGGGGAGCTGTTTTTT. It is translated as CASSDKNTGELFF.

CDR3 nucleotide sequence: TGTGCCAGCGGGGCTACTCCCGACAATGAGCAGTTCTTC. The encoded protein is CASGATPDNEQFF. The V and J genes are TRBV7-6 and TRBJ2-1, with D maybe TRBD1 (5 bases). This CDR3 contains 13 residues. In germline, CDR1 is SGHVS, CDR2 FNYEAQ. The V gene lost 8 bases and the J gene lost 5 bases, with 13 bases spanning the gap.